The TCR beta chain described here comes from a study of regulatory T cells in long-lasting Graves disease. Trimming took off 9 bases at V and 8 bases at J, with 11 bases between the two ends. The CDR3 has 11 amino acids. CDR1 and CDR2 (germline): SGHTA, FQGNSA. The TCR beta library used iRepertoire HTBI primers with Arm-PCR amplification of CDR3. TCRdb re-called the multiplex PCR reads through MiXCR, storing one row per CDR3 protein. The sample lists around 420,000 distinct CDR3 sequences; about 15% were seen once. Noted time point: newly diagnosed GD, antithyroid drugs for less than 3 months. After RNA was extracted from PBMCs, the TCR library was made from it. This clonotype was picked up many times. These data also formed part of another study, on T cells in Graves' hyperthyroidism and ophthalmopathy.

This sample comprised peripheral blood mononuclear cells (PBMCs), obtained at new diagnosis, from a patient treated with antithyroid drugs. The chain employs TRBV7-2 and TRBJ1-5, with D unclear. The source is a middle-aged woman with Graves disease. CDR3 in amino acids: CARNPGKPQHF. CDR3 DNA: TGTGCCAGGAACCCTGGGAAGCCCCAGCATTTT.